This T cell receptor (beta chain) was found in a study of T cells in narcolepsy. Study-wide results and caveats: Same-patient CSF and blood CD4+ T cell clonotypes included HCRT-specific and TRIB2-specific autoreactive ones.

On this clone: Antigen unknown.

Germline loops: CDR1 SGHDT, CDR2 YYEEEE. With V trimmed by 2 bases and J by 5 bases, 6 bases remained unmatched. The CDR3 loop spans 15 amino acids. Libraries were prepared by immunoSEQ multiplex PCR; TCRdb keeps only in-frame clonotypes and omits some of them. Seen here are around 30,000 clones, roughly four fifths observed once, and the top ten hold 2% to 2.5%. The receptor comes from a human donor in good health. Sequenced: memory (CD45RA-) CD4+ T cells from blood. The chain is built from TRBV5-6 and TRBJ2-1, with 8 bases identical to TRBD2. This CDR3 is CASSFQPGGDNEQFF. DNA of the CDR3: TGTGCCAGCAGCTTCCAACCCGGGGGGGACAATGAGCAGTTCTTC.